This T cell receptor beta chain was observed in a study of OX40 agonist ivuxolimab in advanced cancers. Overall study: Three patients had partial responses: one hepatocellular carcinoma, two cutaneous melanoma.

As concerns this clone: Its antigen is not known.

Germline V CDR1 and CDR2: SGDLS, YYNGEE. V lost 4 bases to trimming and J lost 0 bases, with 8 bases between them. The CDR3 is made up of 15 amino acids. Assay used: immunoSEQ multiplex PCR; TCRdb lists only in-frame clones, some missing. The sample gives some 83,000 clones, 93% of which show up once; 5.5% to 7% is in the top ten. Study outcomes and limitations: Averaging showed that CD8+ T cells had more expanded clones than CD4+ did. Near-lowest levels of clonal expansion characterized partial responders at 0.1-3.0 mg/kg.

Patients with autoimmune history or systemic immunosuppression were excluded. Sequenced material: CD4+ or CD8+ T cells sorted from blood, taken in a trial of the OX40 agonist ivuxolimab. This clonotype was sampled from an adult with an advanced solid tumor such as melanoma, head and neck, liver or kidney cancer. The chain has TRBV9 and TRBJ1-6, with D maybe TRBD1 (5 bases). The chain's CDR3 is CASSLDSSYNSPLHF. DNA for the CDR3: TGTGCCAGCAGCTTAGACAGCTCCTATAATTCACCCCTCCACTTT. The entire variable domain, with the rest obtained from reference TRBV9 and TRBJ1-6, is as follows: DSGVTQTPKHLITATGQRVTLRCSPRSGDLSVYWYQQSLDQGLQFLIQYYNGEERAKGNILERFSAQQFPDLHSELNLSSLELGDSALYFCASSLDSSYNSPLHFGNGTRLTVT.